This T cell receptor beta chain appears in the sequencing data of a study of T cells in localized non-small cell lung cancer. Assay: immunoSEQ multiplex PCR; the TCRdb copy retains only in-frame clones and omits some. The table has around 70,000 clones, 80% to 90% seen once. Germline CDR1 is SNHLY and CDR2 is FYNNEI. The CDR3 is 16 residues long. V lost 1 base and J 7 bases, leaving 18 bases between the germline ends. This clonotype originated in a male donor aged 60 or older with stage III squamous cell lung carcinoma. The starting material was peripheral blood, obtained before any cancer treatment. This chain uses TRBV2 with TRBJ2-3; D might be TRBD1 or TRBD2, each matching 5 bases. The CDR3 region is CASSEGMGVLSYTQYF. CDR3 nucleotides: TGTGCCAGCAGTGAAGGGATGGGGGTCCTCTCCTATACGCAGTATTTT.